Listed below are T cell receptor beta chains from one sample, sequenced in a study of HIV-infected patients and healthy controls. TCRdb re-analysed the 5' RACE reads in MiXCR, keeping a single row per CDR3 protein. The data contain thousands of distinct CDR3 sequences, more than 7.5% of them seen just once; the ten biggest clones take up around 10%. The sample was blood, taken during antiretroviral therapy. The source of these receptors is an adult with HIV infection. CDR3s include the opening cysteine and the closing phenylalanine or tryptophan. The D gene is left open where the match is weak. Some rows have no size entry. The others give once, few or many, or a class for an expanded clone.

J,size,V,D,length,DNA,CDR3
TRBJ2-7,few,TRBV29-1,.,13,TGCAGCGTTGCCCGGCAGCTTTCCTACGAGCAGTACTTC,CSVARQLSYEQYF
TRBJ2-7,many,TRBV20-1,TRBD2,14,TGCAGTGCGACAGCCATTAGCGGGAGCTACGAGCAGTACTTC,CSATAISGSYEQYF
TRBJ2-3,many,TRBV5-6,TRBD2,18,TGTGCCAGCAGCTCTGGACTAGCGGGATGGTATAGCACAGATACGCAGTATTTT,CASSSGLAGWYSTDTQYF
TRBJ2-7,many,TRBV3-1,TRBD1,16,TGTGCCAGCAGCCTTGGGCTGGGGGACAGCTCCTACGAGCAGTACTTC,CASSLGLGDSSYEQYF
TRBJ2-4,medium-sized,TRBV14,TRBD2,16,TGTGCCAGCAGCCAAGTTAGCGGGAACCGCAAAAACATTCAGTACTTC,CASSQVSGNRKNIQYF
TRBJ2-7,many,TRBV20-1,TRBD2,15,TGCAGTGCTAGGAGGGCTAGCGGGAGGGCCTACGAGCAGTACTTC,CSARRASGRAYEQYF
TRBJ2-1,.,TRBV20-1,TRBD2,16,TGCAGTGCTAGAGATAGGGGACTAGCGGGAGGTTGGGAGCAGTTCTTC,CSARDRGLAGGWEQFF
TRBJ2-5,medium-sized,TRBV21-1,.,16,TGTGCCAGCAGCAAGACTAGCGGGAGGATTCAAGAGACCCAGTACTTC,CASSKTSGRIQETQYF
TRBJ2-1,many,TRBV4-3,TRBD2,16,TGCGCCAGCAGCCAGATTAGCGGGAGCCTTTACAATGAGCAGTTCTTC,CASSQISGSLYNEQFF
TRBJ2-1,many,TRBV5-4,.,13,TGTGCCAGCAGCCGTAATACGGACCCGGCGATGTTCTTC,CASSRNTDPAMFF
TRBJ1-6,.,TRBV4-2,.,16,TGTGCCAGCAGCCCGGACGTGAGCTCCTATAATTCACCCCTCCACTTT,CASSPDVSSYNSPLHF
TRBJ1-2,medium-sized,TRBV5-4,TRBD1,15,TGTGCCAGCACCCTGGGACAGGGAATTAACTATGGCTACACCTTC,CASTLGQGINYGYTF
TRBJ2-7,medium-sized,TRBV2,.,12,TGTGCCAGCAGTGGCACAACCTACGAGCAGTACTTC,CASSGTTYEQYF
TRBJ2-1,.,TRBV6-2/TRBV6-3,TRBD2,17,TGTGCCAGCAGTTACCCAACGGGACTAGCGGGAGAGATGGAGCAGTTCTTC,CASSYPTGLAGEMEQFF
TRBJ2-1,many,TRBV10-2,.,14,TGCGCCAGCAGCTTAGACCCTTCCTACAATGAGCAGTTCTTC,CASSLDPSYNEQFF
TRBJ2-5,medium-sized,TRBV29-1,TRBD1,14,TGCAGCGTTGAAGGACAGGGGTTTAGAGAGACCCAGTACTTC,CSVEGQGFRETQYF
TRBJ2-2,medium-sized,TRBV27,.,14,TGTGCCAGCAGGGGTTGGGCGCCCACCGGGGAGCTGTTTTTT,CASRGWAPTGELFF
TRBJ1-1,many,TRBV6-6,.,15,TGTGCCAGCAGTTACGACACAATGGGGAGGCCTGAAGCTTTCTTT,CASSYDTMGRPEAFF
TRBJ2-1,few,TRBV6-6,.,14,TGTGCCAGCAGTTCCCTACCCGGCGAGGGAGAGCAGTTCTTC,CASSSLPGEGEQFF
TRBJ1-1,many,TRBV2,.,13,TGTGCCAGCAGTTGGGGCAGCGACACTGAAGCTTTCTTT,CASSWGSDTEAFF
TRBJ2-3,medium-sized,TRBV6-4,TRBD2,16,TGTGCCAGCAGTGACCAACTAGCGGGGAACACAGATACGCAGTATTTT,CASSDQLAGNTDTQYF
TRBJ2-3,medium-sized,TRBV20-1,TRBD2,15,TGCAGTGCTAGAGATCCGAGCGGGGGAAGCCGGACGCAGTATTTT,CSARDPSGGSRTQYF
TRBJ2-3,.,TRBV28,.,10,TGTGCCAGCAGAAGGGGTACGCAGTATTTT,CASRRGTQYF
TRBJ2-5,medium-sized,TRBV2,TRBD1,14,TGTGCCAGCAGTGGGACAGGGGTCCCGGAGACCCAGTACTTC,CASSGTGVPETQYF